The source of this T cell receptor delta chain is a study of Vδ1+ human thymocytes. Points from the study as a whole: Thymic TRG and TRD repertoires appeared highly polyclonal, with Gaussian CDR3 length distributions. Despite high sort purity, around 19% of thymic T cell receptor delta sequences were Vdelta2. Bulk data may be misread because of unexpected Vdelta2 sequences.

In its sample, this clone was seen a few times. The antigen is unknown. CDR3 length: 14 amino acids. V shed 0 bases and J shed 7 bases, with 14 bases lying between them. Germline V gene lookup returns CDR1 GEAIGNYY and CDR2 EKD. After alphabeta T cell depletion, CD3+ Vdelta1+ Vdelta2- thymocytes were sorted. Vdelta1+ thymocyte sorts reached between about 98% and 99.6% purity. The template was reverse-transcribed extracted RNA. Multiplex PCR used pooled V-gene forward primers and a constant-region reverse primer to amplify CDR3s. TCRdb called clones from the multiplex PCR reads again using CATT. The data contain under 85,000 delta-chain clones, approximately 30% of them seen just once; the ten biggest clones take up over 0.2%.

The TCR comes from a boy under two years old who had congenital heart surgery. The V call is TRDV2, the J call TRDJ1; maybe TRDD3 (6 bases). Sample: Vdelta1+ gamma-delta thymocytes from the thymus. Sample subset: FACS-sorted CD3+ TCRalphabeta- TCRVdelta1+ TCRVdelta2- thymocytes. CDR3 coding DNA: TGTGCCTGTGACACCTTAGATACGCGCGTTAAACTCATCTTT. It encodes CACDTLDTRVKLIF.